The 14 T cell receptor beta chains below all came from one sample that was sequenced in a study of blood T cells in healthy people across ages. Combining a sample-barcoded 5' primer with a J-beta primer mix, a second PCR ran for about 6 to 12 cycles. Each CDR3 protein gets one entry after TCRdb re-called the 5' RACE reads with MiXCR. Seen here are 1.6 million or so distinct CDR3 sequences, 30% to 40% observed once, and the top ten hold roughly 12%. The sequenced material came from blood. These receptor sequences come from a woman aged 30 to 39 in good health.

The J gene is TRBJ2-2, the V gene TRBV28; TRBD2 matches 9 bases. This CDR3 is built from 18 residues. Trimming took 6 bases from V and 0 from J; bases not matched to a gene: 11. The germline V gene has CDR1 MDHEN and CDR2 SYDVKM. CDR3 loop: CASRSPAGGPANTGELFF. The CDR3 DNA reads as TGTGCCAGCAGGTCCCCGGCGGGAGGGCCCGCGAACACCGGGGAGCTGTTTTTT.

This chain uses TRBV20-1 with TRBJ1-5; no definite D call. This CDR3 has 15 residues. Germline CDR1 reads DFQATT; CDR2 reads SNEGSKA (reference sequence). V was clipped by 6 bases and J by 7 bases, with 22 bases between them. CDR3 bases: TGCAGTGCGACCCCCAACGGTATTCCGTCGCAGCCCCAGCATTTT. Translating it yields CSATPNGIPSQPQHF.

This clonotype has just a few counts. V is TRBV4-1 and J is TRBJ2-5, with 13 bases matching TRBD2. Trimming took 3 bases from V and 5 from J; bases not matched to a gene: 6. This CDR3 region has 16 residues. Looked up from germline, CDR1 is MGHRA and CDR2 is YSYEKL. The CDR3 region is CASSQSGLAGVETQYF. In DNA, the CDR3 is TGCGCCAGCAGCCAGTCAGGACTAGCGGGAGTGGAGACCCAGTACTTC.

On this clonotype itself: Relative to the germline gene, one junction end is altered; a read error may explain this. The J gene is TRBJ2-5, the V gene TRBV5-1; 10 nucleotides line up with TRBD2. The germline V gene has CDR1 SGHRS and CDR2 YFSETQ. The length of the CDR3 is 16 residues. The CDR3 here is CASSFLAGEAEETQYF. The CDR3 region has the DNA TGTGCCAGCAGCTTTCTAGCGGGAGAGGCAGAAGAGACCCAGTACTTC.

Comment on this clonotype: An end of the junction differs from the germline gene, which may be a read error. The chain joins TRBV20-1 to TRBJ1-1; TRBD1 matches 8 bases. The CDR3 has 15 residues. Germline V gene sequence: CDR1 DFQATT, CDR2 SNEGSKA (reference sequence). The CDR3 loop reads CSAGEGGQGIAEAFF. The DNA for the CDR3 is TGCAGTGCTGGAGAGGGCGGACAGGGTATCGCTGAAGCTTTCTTT.

The chain has TRBV5-1 and TRBJ1-6, with 9 bases that match TRBD1. CDR1 is SGHRS, CDR2 YFSETQ, per germline. V trimming: 5 bases; J trimming: 7 bases; junction bases outside the gene matches: 4. The CDR3 is 14 amino acids. The CDR3 spells CASRTDRGNSPLHF. The CDR3 nucleotides are TGCGCCAGCAGAACCGACAGGGGGAATTCACCCCTCCACTTT.

This clonotype was seen more than once but under ten times. The chain uses TRBV4-1 and TRBJ2-2; 8 nucleotides match TRBD2. The CDR3 has 19 amino acids. Germline V gene sequence: CDR1 MGHRA, CDR2 YSYEKL. V lost 4 bases to trimming and J lost 3 bases; unmatched junction nucleotides: 16. The CDR3 sequence is CASSLSTTGAGAHTGELFF. The CDR3 DNA follows: TGCGCCAGCAGCCTTTCTACGACCGGAGCGGGGGCACACACCGGGGAGCTGTTTTTT.

The rearrangement links TRBV11-2 to TRBJ1-1; D not resolved. The CDR3 extends over 12 amino acids. The V gene's germline CDR1 is SGHAT and CDR2 FQNNGV. V lost 4 bases, J lost 4 bases, and 7 bases lay in between. This CDR3 reads CASSYLGTEAFF. The CDR3 DNA is TGTGCCAGCAGCTACCTCGGCACTGAAGCTTTCTTT.

This clonotype was counted only a few times. CDR3 bases: TGCGCCAGCAGGCAAACTAGCTTTGCAGACGAGCAGTACTTC. The encoded protein is CASRQTSFADEQYF. The chain couples TRBV4-1 to TRBJ2-7, with a possible D match to TRBD2 (6 bases). V was pared by 6 bases and J by 5 bases, with 17 bases between. The germline gives CDR1 MGHRA, CDR2 YSYEKL. The CDR3 has 14 residues.

V usage is TRBV10-3 and J usage is TRBJ1-1; weak D call: TRBD1 (5 bases). CDR3 length equals 11 residues. Trimming removed 8 bases at V and 4 bases at J, with 8 bases between. Germline V gives CDR1 ENHRY, CDR2 SYGVKD. CDR3 in amino acids: CAISGGTEAFF. The CDR3, as DNA: TGTGCCATCTCTGGGGGCACTGAAGCTTTCTTT.

V is TRBV6-1 and J is TRBJ2-6; 7 nucleotides match TRBD1. The CDR3 runs to 19 residues. Germline V CDR1 and CDR2: MNHNS, SASEGT. The V gene end was trimmed by 6 bases and the J gene end by 0 bases; junction bases not matched to a gene: 14. The CDR3 reads CASRFPGTEPSSGANVLTF. The DNA of the CDR3 is TGTGCCAGCAGGTTCCCTGGGACAGAGCCTAGCTCTGGGGCCAACGTCCTGACTTTC.

This chain joins TRBV5-6 and TRBJ1-2; maybe TRBD1 (5 bases). V lost 2 bases and J 2 bases, leaving 13 bases between the germline ends. CDR1 and CDR2 (germline): SGHDT, YYEEEE. The CDR3 is made up of 15 amino acids. The CDR3: CASSFMRQSNYGYTF. The CDR3 DNA sequence: TGTGCCAGCAGCTTTATGCGACAGTCGAACTATGGCTACACCTTC. The entire variable domain, with the rest obtained from reference TRBV5-6 and TRBJ1-2, is as follows: DAGVTQSPTHLIKTRGQQVTLRCSPKSGHDTVSWYQQALGQGPQFIFQYYEEEERQRGNFPDRFSGHQFPNYSSELNVNALLLGDSALYLCASSFMRQSNYGYTFGSGTRLTVV.

V and J are TRBV13 and TRBJ2-2; D possibly corresponds to TRBD1 (5 bases). With 1 base removed from V and 10 bases from J, the gap between germline ends came to 7 bases. This CDR3 has 12 amino acids. The V gene's germline CDR1 is PRHDT and CDR2 FYEKMQ (reference sequence). The CDR3 sequence: CASSLVGAELFF. CDR3 bases: TGTGCCAGCAGCTTAGTAGGGGCGGAGCTGTTTTTT.

The chain recombines TRBV13 with TRBJ2-2, with 7 bases lining up with TRBD1. CDR1 is PRHDT, CDR2 FYEKMQ, per germline (reference sequence). V shed 5 bases, J shed 2 bases, and the junction held 8 bases outside the gene matches. The length of the CDR3 is 16 residues. The CDR3 coding sequence is TGTGCCAGCAGCACTCTTCAGGGGGTTAACACCGGGGAGCTGTTTTTT. Protein: CASSTLQGVNTGELFF.